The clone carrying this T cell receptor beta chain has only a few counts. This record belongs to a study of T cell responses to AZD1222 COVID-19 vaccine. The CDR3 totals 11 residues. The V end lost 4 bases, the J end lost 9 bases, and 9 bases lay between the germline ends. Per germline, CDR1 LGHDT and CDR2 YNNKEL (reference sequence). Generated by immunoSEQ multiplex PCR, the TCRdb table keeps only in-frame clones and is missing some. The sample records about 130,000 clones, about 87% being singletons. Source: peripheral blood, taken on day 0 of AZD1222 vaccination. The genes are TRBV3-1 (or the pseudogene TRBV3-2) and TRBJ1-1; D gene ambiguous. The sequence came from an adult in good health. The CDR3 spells CASSLGRQAFF. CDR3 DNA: TGTGCCAGCAGCCTGGGCCGTCAAGCTTTCTTT.